Listed here are 18 T cell receptor beta chains from one sample, sequenced in a study of T-cell reconstitution after alpha-beta-depleted transplantation in children. A library of TCRbeta sequences, prepared with unique molecular identifiers, was generated. TCRdb fed the PCR reads into MiXCR, producing one record per CDR3 protein. The repertoire holds roughly 500,000 distinct CDR3 sequences, approximately 16% seen once, with around 3.3% in the top ten. Sequences were derived from PBMCs from the stem cell graft donor, sampled from the stem cell graft. These receptors were collected from a human donor who donated a stem cell graft to a child with acute lymphoblastic leukemia.

This clonotype was picked up a small number of times. V and J are TRBV5-1 and TRBJ2-2; D gene uncertain. V lost 4 bases and J 3 bases, leaving 13 bases between the germline ends. Germline CDR1 SGHRS, CDR2 YFSETQ. This CDR3 has 15 amino acids. This CDR3 is CASSETHPYTGELFF. DNA for the CDR3: TGCGCCAGCAGCGAGACGCATCCTTACACCGGGGAGCTGTTTTTT.

The chain employs TRBV6-1 and TRBJ2-3; TRBD2 might be the D (5 bases). Looked up from germline, CDR1 is MNHNS and CDR2 is SASEGT. V was pared by 4 bases and J by 0 bases, with 11 bases between. The CDR3 loop spans 15 amino acids. Here the CDR3 DNA reads TGTGCCAGCAGTGCGAGCGGCGGCAGCACAGATACGCAGTATTTT. Encoded protein: CASSASGGSTDTQYF.

There are a few counts of this clonotype. The chain carries TRBV5-1 and TRBJ2-7; TRBD2 agrees at 8 bases. The CDR3 covers 15 residues. V shed 1 base and J 7 bases; nucleotides not matched to a gene: 10. CDR1 and CDR2 (germline): SGHRS, YFSETQ. CDR3 sequence (DNA): TGCGCCAGCAGCTTGTCCAGCGGGAGCGGTAAAGAGCAGTACTTC. Its translation: CASSLSSGSGKEQYF.

This clonotype was detected only a few times. The J gene is TRBJ2-2, the V gene TRBV12-3 or TRBV12-4, with 7 nucleotides matching TRBD1. CDR3 length equals 17 residues. Germline trimming cut 5 bases from V and 0 bases from J; bases unmatched to any gene: 9. The CDR3 is CASSRPMGQSNTGELFF. CDR3 DNA sequence: TGTGCCAGCAGTCGACCTATGGGACAGTCGAACACCGGGGAGCTGTTTTTT.

The gene calls are TRBV12-3 or TRBV12-4 and TRBJ2-1, with 11 bases identical to TRBD2. CDR3 size: 17 residues. After removal of 3 bases from V and 5 bases from J, the junction contained 9 bases not matched to a gene. CDR3 residues: CASSFSRLAGQNNEQFF. The CDR3 DNA reads TGTGCCAGCAGTTTTTCCCGACTAGCGGGGCAGAACAATGAGCAGTTCTTC.

This chain connects TRBV3-1 to TRBJ2-7; 7 bases are a match to TRBD2. This CDR3 is 17 amino acids long. Germline CDR1 reads LGHDT; CDR2 reads YNNKEL (reference sequence). V lost 0 bases and J lost 3; bases outside the gene matches: 11. The CDR3 coding sequence is TGTGCCAGCAGCCAAGATTTCAGTCCGGGACTATACTACGAGCAGTACTTC. It codes for CASSQDFSPGLYYEQYF.

This chain joins TRBV5-1 and TRBJ1-1, with D tentatively TRBD1 (5 bases). The germline V and J ends were trimmed by 4 bases and 2 bases, with 18 bases remaining between them. This CDR3 is 16 amino acids long. Germline V gene sequence: CDR1 SGHRS, CDR2 YFSETQ. The DNA for the CDR3 is TGCGCCAGCAGCCCCCTTTATAGGGGAGACAACACTGAAGCTTTCTTT. Translated: CASSPLYRGDNTEAFF. Based on the CDR3 plus reference TRBV5-1 and TRBJ1-1, the full variable domain is KAGVTQTPRYLIKTRGQQVTLSCSPISGHRSVSWYQQTPGQGLQFLFEYFSETQRNKGNFPGRFSGRQFSNSRSEMNVSTLELGDSALYLCASSPLYRGDNTEAFFGQGTRLTVV.

The chain couples TRBV7-8 to TRBJ1-4; D remains unclear. Looked up from germline, CDR1 is SGHVS and CDR2 is FQNEAQ. Trimming took off 1 base at V and 6 bases at J, with 15 bases between the two ends. CDR3 size: 16 residues. The CDR3 is CASSLGNGLGDEKLFF. CDR3 sequence (DNA): TGTGCCAGCAGCTTAGGCAACGGTCTCGGAGATGAAAAACTGTTTTTT.

V is TRBV29-1 and J is TRBJ1-1, with TRBD1 as a possible D gene (6 bases). Trimming removed 6 bases from V and 1 base from J, with 12 bases in between. The CDR3 runs to 13 residues. Looked up from germline, CDR1 is SQVTM and CDR2 is ANQGSEA. CDR3 DNA sequence: TGCAGCGTGGGAGGAGGGGGGAACACTGAAGCTTTCTTT. It is translated as CSVGGGGNTEAFF.

The chain carries TRBV5-1 and TRBJ2-2, with TRBD2 matching 12 bases. Trimming took 4 bases from V and 0 from J; bases not matched to a gene: 7. The CDR3 extends over 18 amino acids. Germline loops: CDR1 SGHRS, CDR2 YFSETQ. The CDR3 spells CASSVTGTSGPNTGELFF. The CDR3 DNA follows: TGCGCCAGCAGCGTGACCGGGACTAGCGGGCCGAACACCGGGGAGCTGTTTTTT.

This clonotype was picked up many times. This chain uses TRBV9 with TRBJ2-5; tentatively, D is TRBD2 (6 bases). The CDR3 covers 15 residues. Looked up from germline, CDR1 is SGDLS and CDR2 is YYNGEE. V was pared by 2 bases and J by 2 bases, with 13 bases between. The CDR3 is CASSVNGGNQETQYF. The CDR3, as DNA: TGTGCCAGCAGCGTCAACGGGGGAAATCAAGAGACCCAGTACTTC.

There are a few counts of this clonotype. This chain joins TRBV28 and TRBJ1-5; 7 bases align to TRBD1. CDR1 is MDHEN, CDR2 SYDVKM, per germline. This CDR3 is 13 amino acids long. The V segment lost 6 bases and the J segment 6 bases; nucleotides outside the gene matches: 5. The CDR3 coding sequence is TGTGCCAGCAGGCACAGGGGAATTCAGCCCCAGCATTTT. Translation: CASRHRGIQPQHF.

The chain uses TRBV5-1 and TRBJ2-1, with 8 bases aligning to TRBD1. V dropped 6 bases and J dropped 1; count of bases not matched to a gene: 6. The CDR3 is 15 amino acids. Germline V CDR1 and CDR2: SGHRS, YFSETQ. This CDR3 reads CASTAGQGSYNEQFF. The DNA of the CDR3 is TGCGCCAGCACCGCAGGACAGGGATCCTACAATGAGCAGTTCTTC.

This chain connects TRBV12-3 or TRBV12-4 to TRBJ1-6; 12 bases agree with TRBD1. The CDR3 consists of 16 residues. Germline trimming cut 6 bases from V and 7 bases from J; bases unmatched to any gene: 7. CDR3 sequence reads: CASRLGQGAQNSPLHF. CDR3 coding DNA: TGTGCCAGCAGACTGGGACAGGGGGCGCAGAATTCACCCCTCCACTTT.

Only a few counts were recorded for this clonotype. This chain uses TRBV25-1 with TRBJ1-5, with 8 bases identical to TRBD1. CDR1 is MGHDK, CDR2 SYGVNS, per germline. This CDR3 comprises 13 residues. Unmatched junction bases numbered 8, after V lost 9 bases and J lost 7 bases. The CDR3 nucleotides are TGTGCCAGTGCACAGGGGGTGGGGCAGCCCCAGCATTTT. Protein product: CASAQGVGQPQHF.

This clonotype was seen more than once but under ten times. V and J are TRBV9 and TRBJ1-1; a possible D gene is TRBD1 (5 bases). Trimming shortened V by 2 bases and J by 4 bases, and 15 bases separated the two germline ends. The CDR3 has 15 residues. Germline V CDR1 and CDR2: SGDLS, YYNGEE. This chain's CDR3 is CASSVMGVGGTEAFF. The CDR3 nucleotides are TGTGCCAGCAGCGTGATGGGGGTGGGGGGCACTGAAGCTTTCTTT.

This rearrangement joins TRBV19 to TRBJ1-1, with 10 bases aligning to TRBD1. Germline V gives CDR1 LNHDA, CDR2 SQIVND (reference sequence). The CDR3 totals 14 residues. The V and J ends lost 6 bases and 4 bases, in that order; junction bases with no gene match: 5. CDR3 amino acids: CASSAGTGATEAFF. CDR3 DNA: TGTGCCAGTAGCGCCGGGACAGGGGCCACTGAAGCTTTCTTT.

This clonotype was counted a few times. The V gene is TRBV5-1, the J gene TRBJ2-6, with a possible D match to TRBD2 (5 bases). This CDR3 region has 15 residues. V lost 4 bases, J lost 0 bases, and 8 bases lay in between. Germline values: CDR1 SGHRS, CDR2 YFSETQ. The CDR3 region has the DNA TGCGCCAGCAGCCGGGAAGTCTCTGGGGCCAACGTCCTGACTTTC. It is translated as CASSREVSGANVLTF.